A selection of T cell receptor beta chains follows, all from one sample in a study of identical twins' blood T cells. TCRdb re-called the 5' RACE reads through MiXCR, storing one row per CDR3 protein. The repertoire consists of 400,000 or so distinct CDR3 sequences, with over 25% occurring once and the leading ten covering about 6%. The sequencing sample was made of PBMCs. Source of these receptors: a woman between 18 and 55 years old in good health. Each CDR3 is given with its conserved first and last residue.

>TRBJ1-2|TRBV12-3/TRBV12-4
CASSLGILGQGDVRYGYTF
>TRBJ1-5|TRBV27
CTSSPGVSNQPQHF
>TRBJ2-3|TRBV20-1
CSASLHGADTQYF
>TRBJ2-4|TRBV29-1
CSVGVLEDIQYF
>TRBJ1-4|TRBV5-1
CASSLLASTNEKLFF
>TRBJ1-3|TRBV5-1
CSSSLGDFGNTIYF
>TRBJ1-6|TRBV10-3
CAIRTDRGVNSPLHF
>TRBJ1-2|TRBV15
CATSRDRQLIPYGYTF
>TRBJ1-5|TRBV20-1
CSATTQGGGNQPQHF
>TRBJ2-7|TRBV5-4
CASSSGWDYEQYF
>TRBJ1-4|TRBV20-1
CSARIEIGGTSFEKLFF
>TRBJ2-1|TRBV18
CASSPPSVNEQFF
>TRBJ1-1|TRBV28
CASSFPRTDSMNTEAFF
>TRBJ1-4|TRBV4-1
CASSQIGLTNEKLFF
>TRBJ1-2|TRBV7-9
CASSLTTGVHYGYTF
>TRBJ1-5|TRBV25-1
CASSETYSNQPQHF
>TRBJ1-3|TRBV29-1
CSVEAGANTIYF
>TRBJ2-1|TRBV20-1
CSAAGTVRDEQFF
>TRBJ1-5|TRBV10-3
CAIRGLDGQPQHF
>TRBJ2-1|TRBV6-2/TRBV6-3
CASTQESFSEQFF
>TRBJ2-3|TRBV12-3/TRBV12-4
CASSLGGSGTDTQYF
>TRBJ2-1|TRBV24-1
CATLLLTSYNEQFF
>TRBJ2-3|TRBV7-9
CASSLATDTQYF
>TRBJ2-1|TRBV20-1
CSARGGRRNEQFF
>TRBJ2-2|TRBV10-3
CAINQGLNTGELFF
>TRBJ1-6|TRBV19
CASSIEGTPNSPLHF
>TRBJ2-7|TRBV5-4
CASSSTGDDYEQYF
>TRBJ2-7|TRBV20-1
CSATSGTLGGEQYF
>TRBJ2-6|TRBV6-5
CACRLNSHNVLTF
>TRBJ1-4|TRBV20-1
CSARGGLREKLFF
>TRBJ1-1|TRBV5-1
CASSLYSRGDMNTEAFF
>TRBJ1-1|TRBV29-1
CSVRWGEGTEAFF
>TRBJ2-6|TRBV7-9
CASSSGQGFSGANVLTF
>TRBJ2-1|TRBV10-3
CASTGWDEQFF
>TRBJ2-3|TRBV11-2
CASSFRDRGRNGQYF
>TRBJ1-2|TRBV27
CASSLYGDKGPYGYTF
>TRBJ1-4|TRBV19
CTSTPRGGEKLFF
>TRBJ2-3|TRBV20-1
CSCLGDTQYF
>TRBJ1-4|TRBV20-1
CSADQGNALGKLFF
>TRBJ1-5|TRBV12-5
CASAPDSNQPQHF
>TRBJ1-3|TRBV27
CASSQGFGNTIYF
>TRBJ2-1|TRBV20-1
CSATGGAAVDNEQFF
>TRBJ1-1|TRBV20-1
CSARGSAGVAEAFF
>TRBJ2-2|TRBV12-3/TRBV12-4
CASSATGNTGELFF
>TRBJ2-3|TRBV6-6
CASRETGTSGTDTQYF
>TRBJ1-4|TRBV21-1
CASRSLPSNEKLFF
>TRBJ2-7|TRBV7-9
CASSRPTVSYEQYF
>TRBJ2-1|TRBV9
CASSPLSRDDEQFF
>TRBJ1-1|TRBV18
CASSPSRGGTEAFF
>TRBJ2-7|TRBV20-1
CSARQGLAGASAFEQYF
>TRBJ2-7|TRBV2
CASMGEACYEQYF
>TRBJ1-5|TRBV7-9
CASSSQQSNQPQHF